This TCR beta chain was retrieved from a study of OX40 agonist ivuxolimab in advanced cancers. CDR1 and CDR2 (germline): LNHDA, SQIVND (reference sequence). J gave up 5 bases and V 7 bases, and 6 bases lay outside the gene matches. CDR3 length equals 14 residues. The assay was immunoSEQ multiplex PCR, and TCRdb's table has in-frame clones only and misses some. In the table there are 100,000 or so clones, around 82% of which are singletons. The sample here was CD4+ or CD8+ T cells sorted from blood, taken in a trial of the OX40 agonist ivuxolimab. The chain carries TRBV19 and TRBJ2-7, with 12 bases matching TRBD2. The receptor comes from an adult with an advanced solid tumor such as melanoma, head and neck, liver or kidney cancer. DNA of the CDR3: TGTGCCAGTACCTCTAGCGGGAGGGCGCACGAGCAGTACTTC. Protein: CASTSSGRAHEQYF.